Listed below are T cell receptor beta chains from one sample, sequenced in a study of patients and donors after allogeneic stem cell transplantation. One entry per CDR3 protein results from TCRdb running MiXCR on the RT-PCR reads. The sample includes about a million distinct CDR3 sequences, about 20% of them seen just once. Specimen: blood, either unsorted or a sorted T cell fraction (not recorded which). All receptors derive from a human donor who was either an allogeneic HSCT recipient or a stem cell or donor lymphocyte infusion donor (not recorded which). It is not recorded whose cells these are; they may come from a transplant donor. CDR3s include the opening cysteine and the closing phenylalanine or tryptophan. A D gene is named only where the DNA matches it firmly. The size entry is marked missing in some rows and otherwise reads once, few, many or a size class.

j_call: TRBJ2-1
v_call: TRBV27
d_call: .
clone_size: many
cdr3_nt: TGTGCCAGCAGCTCTGACGAAACGACTAGATACTACAATGAGCAGTTCTTC
cdr3_aa: CASSSDETTRYYNEQFF

j_call: TRBJ1-1
v_call: TRBV12-3/TRBV12-4
d_call: TRBD1
clone_size: many
cdr3_nt: TGTGCCAGCAGCGCCGACAGGGCTAACACTGAAGCTTTCTTT
cdr3_aa: CASSADRANTEAFF

j_call: TRBJ1-1
v_call: TRBV2
d_call: .
clone_size: few
cdr3_nt: TGTGCCAGCAACGCAGGGAACACTGAAGCTTTCTTT
cdr3_aa: CASNAGNTEAFF

j_call: TRBJ1-1
v_call: TRBV5-5
d_call: .
clone_size: .
cdr3_nt: TGTGCCAGCAGCTTAATAGCGGGTCCGGGGAACACTGAAGCTTTCTTT
cdr3_aa: CASSLIAGPGNTEAFF

j_call: TRBJ1-3
v_call: TRBV12-3/TRBV12-4
d_call: .
clone_size: .
cdr3_nt: TGTGCCAGCACCGCTCGGGGACCTGGAAACACCATATATTTT
cdr3_aa: CASTARGPGNTIYF

j_call: TRBJ1-5
v_call: TRBV2
d_call: .
clone_size: few
cdr3_nt: TGTGCCAGCAGGTCGGACAAGTTAAATCAGCCCCAGCATTTT
cdr3_aa: CASRSDKLNQPQHF

j_call: TRBJ2-2
v_call: TRBV5-1
d_call: .
clone_size: few
cdr3_nt: TGCGCCAGCAGCGCCCCGGGACAAGACACCGGGGAGCTGTTTTTT
cdr3_aa: CASSAPGQDTGELFF

j_call: TRBJ2-1
v_call: TRBV7-3
d_call: TRBD1
clone_size: few
cdr3_nt: TGTGCCAGCAGCTCACAAGCCGGGACAGCCAATGAGCAGTTCTTT
cdr3_aa: CASSSQAGTANEQFF

j_call: TRBJ2-1
v_call: TRBV7-9
d_call: .
clone_size: .
cdr3_nt: TGTGCCAGCAGCGTCTCCGACGGATATGGGCAGTTCTTC
cdr3_aa: CASSVSDGYGQFF

j_call: TRBJ2-3
v_call: TRBV11-2
d_call: TRBD1
clone_size: .
cdr3_nt: TGTGCCAGCAGCTTTTGGGACAGTAACACAGATACGCAGTATTTT
cdr3_aa: CASSFWDSNTDTQYF

j_call: TRBJ2-7
v_call: TRBV7-8
d_call: .
clone_size: few
cdr3_nt: TGTGCCAGCAGCCTCACTCTACAGGGTCTCGACGAGCAGTACTTC
cdr3_aa: CASSLTLQGLDEQYF

j_call: TRBJ2-1
v_call: TRBV7-9
d_call: .
clone_size: .
cdr3_nt: TGTGCCAGCAGCTTAGCGGACTCAAGCGGAGAGCAGTTCTTC
cdr3_aa: CASSLADSSGEQFF

j_call: TRBJ1-5
v_call: TRBV19
d_call: .
clone_size: .
cdr3_nt: TGTGCCAGTAGTATACAGGGGATCAATCAGCCCCAGCATTTT
cdr3_aa: CASSIQGINQPQHF

j_call: TRBJ1-6
v_call: TRBV6-1
d_call: .
clone_size: .
cdr3_nt: TGTGCCAGCAGGTCGACCCGACAGCAGATTAATTCACCCCTCCACTTT
cdr3_aa: CASRSTRQQINSPLHF

j_call: TRBJ2-7
v_call: TRBV20-1
d_call: TRBD2
clone_size: .
cdr3_nt: TGCAGTGCTAGAAATGAACTAGCGGGTTTCTCCTACGAGCAGTACTTC
cdr3_aa: CSARNELAGFSYEQYF

j_call: TRBJ1-4
v_call: TRBV5-1
d_call: .
clone_size: few
cdr3_nt: TGCGCCAGCAGCATACAGGGTAGTGAAAAACTGTTTTTT
cdr3_aa: CASSIQGSEKLFF

j_call: TRBJ1-2
v_call: TRBV6-1
d_call: .
clone_size: few
cdr3_nt: TGTGCCAGCACCGCGAACAGGACCCCAGGGAGCTACACCTTC
cdr3_aa: CASTANRTPGSYTF

j_call: TRBJ2-5
v_call: TRBV20-1
d_call: TRBD2
clone_size: many
cdr3_nt: TGCAGTGCTAGAGTTGTTACTAGCGGGACCCAAGAGACCCAGTACTTC
cdr3_aa: CSARVVTSGTQETQYF

j_call: TRBJ2-1
v_call: TRBV5-1
d_call: .
clone_size: .
cdr3_nt: TGCGCCAGCAGAAGAGGGTACCGAAAGGGATCCTACAATGAGCAGTTCTTC
cdr3_aa: CASRRGYRKGSYNEQFF

j_call: TRBJ2-4
v_call: TRBV12-2
d_call: .
clone_size: .
cdr3_nt: TGTGCAAGTCGCTTATGCTCGCAGGGGCGCCTTGGAAACATTCAGTACTTC
cdr3_aa: CASRLCSQGRLGNIQYF

j_call: TRBJ2-1
v_call: TRBV11-3
d_call: .
clone_size: .
cdr3_nt: TGTGCCAGCAGCTTAGGGCGGGCCCGTGGCGATGAGCAGTTCTTC
cdr3_aa: CASSLGRARGDEQFF

j_call: TRBJ2-7
v_call: TRBV6-5
d_call: TRBD2
clone_size: .
cdr3_nt: TGTGCCAGCAGTTACCGTGGGACTAGCGGGAGAAGGATCTACGAGCAGTACTTC
cdr3_aa: CASSYRGTSGRRIYEQYF

j_call: TRBJ2-5
v_call: TRBV7-8
d_call: TRBD2
clone_size: .
cdr3_nt: TGTGCCAGCAGCTTAGAGGCGGGACTAGCGGGGGGCCAAGGGACCCAGTACTTC
cdr3_aa: CASSLEAGLAGGQGTQYF

j_call: TRBJ1-2
v_call: TRBV20-1
d_call: .
clone_size: .
cdr3_nt: TGCAGTGCCCGTCGCTACGACACAAACTATGGCTACACCTTC
cdr3_aa: CSARRYDTNYGYTF

j_call: TRBJ2-1
v_call: TRBV3-1
d_call: .
clone_size: .
cdr3_nt: TGTGCCAGCAGTATTCTCGGCCTATGGGATGAGCAGTTCTTC
cdr3_aa: CASSILGLWDEQFF

j_call: TRBJ2-1
v_call: TRBV3-1
d_call: .
clone_size: .
cdr3_nt: TGTGCCAGCAGCCGCGGCTCTGGCTCCAATGAGCAGTTCTTC
cdr3_aa: CASSRGSGSNEQFF

j_call: TRBJ2-2
v_call: TRBV5-4
d_call: TRBD1
clone_size: .
cdr3_nt: TGTGCCAGCAGCTTGGGGGCAGGGGGATACACCGGGGAGCTGTTTTTT
cdr3_aa: CASSLGAGGYTGELFF